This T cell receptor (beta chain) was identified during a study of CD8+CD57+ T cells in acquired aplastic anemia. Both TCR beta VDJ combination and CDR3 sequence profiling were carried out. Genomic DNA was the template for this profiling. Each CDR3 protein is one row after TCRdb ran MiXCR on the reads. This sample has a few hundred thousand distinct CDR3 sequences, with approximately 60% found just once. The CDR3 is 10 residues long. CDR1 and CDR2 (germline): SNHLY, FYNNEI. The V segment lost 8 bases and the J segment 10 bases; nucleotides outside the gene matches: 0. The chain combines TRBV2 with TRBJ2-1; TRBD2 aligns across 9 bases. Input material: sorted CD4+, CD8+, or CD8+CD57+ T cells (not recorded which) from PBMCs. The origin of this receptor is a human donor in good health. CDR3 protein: CASLAGEQFF. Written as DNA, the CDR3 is TGTGCCAGCCTAGCGGGGGAGCAGTTCTTC.